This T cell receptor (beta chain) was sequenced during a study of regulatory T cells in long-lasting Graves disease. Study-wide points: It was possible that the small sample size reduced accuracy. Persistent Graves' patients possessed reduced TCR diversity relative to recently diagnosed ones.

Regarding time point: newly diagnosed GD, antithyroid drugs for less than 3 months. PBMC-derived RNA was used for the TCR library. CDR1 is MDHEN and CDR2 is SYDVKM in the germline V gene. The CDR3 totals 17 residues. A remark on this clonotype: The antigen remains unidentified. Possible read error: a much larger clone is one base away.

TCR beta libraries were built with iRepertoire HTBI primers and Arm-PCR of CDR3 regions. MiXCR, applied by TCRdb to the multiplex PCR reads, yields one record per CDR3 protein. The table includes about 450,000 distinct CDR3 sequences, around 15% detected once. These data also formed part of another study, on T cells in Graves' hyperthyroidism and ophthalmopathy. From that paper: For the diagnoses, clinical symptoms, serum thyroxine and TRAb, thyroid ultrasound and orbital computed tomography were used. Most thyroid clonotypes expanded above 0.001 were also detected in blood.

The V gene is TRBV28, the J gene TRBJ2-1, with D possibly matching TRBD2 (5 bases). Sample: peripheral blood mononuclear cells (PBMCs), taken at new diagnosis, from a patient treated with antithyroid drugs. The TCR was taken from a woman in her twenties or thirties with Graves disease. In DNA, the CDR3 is TGTGCCAGCAGTCCCCGTCGAAGGGAGAGACCCTACAATGGGCAGTTCTTC. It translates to CASSPRRRERPYNGQFF. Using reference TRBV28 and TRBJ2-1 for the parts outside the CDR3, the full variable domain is DVKVTQSSRYLVKRTGEKVFLECVQDMDHENMFWYRQDPGLGLRLIYFSYDVKMKEKGDIPEGYSVSREKKERFSLILESASTNQTSMYLCASSPRRRERPYNGQFFGPGTRLTVL.